The 18 T cell receptor beta chains in this list originate from one sample, sequenced in a study of glioma-infiltrating T cells. TCR alpha and beta CDR3 regions were amplified from RNA using iRepertoire nested multiplex PCR. TCRdb recomputed calls from the multiplex PCR reads with MiXCR, one row per CDR3 protein. The sample shows 95,000 to 110,000 distinct CDR3 sequences, about 30% of them seen only once. Material: glioma tissue, nonneoplastic brain tissue, or PBMCs (not recorded which). These receptors all come from a human donor with low-grade glioma or glioblastoma, undergoing nonglioma brain surgery, or in good health (not recorded which).

On this clonotype itself: A much bigger clone sits one base away, suggesting this may be a read error. V usage is TRBV7-3 and J usage is TRBJ2-2, with unresolved D. Germline lookup yields CDR1 SGHTA and CDR2 FQGTGA. The CDR3 loop spans 12 amino acids. CDR3 in DNA: TGTGCCAGCAGCTTAAACACCAGGGAGCTGTTTTTT. Amino acids: CASSLNTRELFF.

In the case of this clonotype: A single base separates this from a much larger clone, so it may be a read error. This chain connects TRBV24-1 to TRBJ1-5, with D unresolved. The CDR3 spans 15 residues. Germline V CDR1 and CDR2: KGHDR, SFDVKD. The V end was cut by 9 bases, the J end by 6 bases, with 20 bases between. The CDR3 loop reads CATSGSDQVGQPQHF. DNA for the CDR3: TGTGCCACCTCCGGATCGGACCAGGTTGGTCAGCCCCAGCATTTT.

This clonotype has at least ten counts. The chain combines TRBV7-2 with TRBJ2-3; D call uncertain. Germline CDR1 is SGHTA and CDR2 is FQGNSA. V lost 5 bases and J lost 4, with 16 bases in between. The CDR3 covers 15 residues. The CDR3 DNA is TGTGCCAGCAGCCCCCGTGCTAGTTACGCAGATACGCAGTATTTT. Translated: CASSPRASYADTQYF. The whole variable domain, filled in from reference TRBV7-2 and TRBJ2-3, reads GAGVSQSPSNKVTEKGKDVELRCDPISGHTALYWYRQSLGQGLEFLIYFQGNSAPDKSGLPSDRFSAERTGGSVSTLTIQRTQQEDSAVYLCASSPRASYADTQYFGPGTRLTVL.

The sample holds many counts of this clonotype. The chain has TRBV15 and TRBJ2-2; D gene uncertain. Germline CDR1 and CDR2: LNHNV and YYDKDF (reference sequence). The V end was cut by 0 bases, the J end by 11 bases, with 13 bases between. The CDR3 covers 14 residues. The CDR3 loop is CATSRDTPAIELFF. The CDR3 bases are TGTGCCACCAGCAGAGATACACCCGCAATAGAGCTGTTTTTT.

This clonotype appeared many times. The chain combines TRBV28 with TRBJ1-2; D unclear. The CDR3 covers 13 residues. Trimming left V 5 bases short and J 8 bases short, with 15 bases between. The V gene's germline CDR1 is MDHEN and CDR2 SYDVKM. For the CDR3, the DNA is TGTGCCAGCAGTCTTACCCGAGGTAGCGGCTACACCTTC. Its translation is CASSLTRGSGYTF.

In its sample, this clonotype was seen many times. The chain links TRBV7-2 to TRBJ2-7, with TRBD1 identical over 8 bases. The V and J ends lost 6 bases and 2 bases, in that order; junction bases with no gene match: 6. The germline V gene encodes CDR1 SGHTA and CDR2 FQGNSA. The length of the CDR3 is 14 residues. In nucleotides, the CDR3 is TGTGCCAGCAGTCATGGGACAGGAGCCTACGAGCAGTACTTC. Protein product: CASSHGTGAYEQYF. Complete variable domain (other parts from reference TRBV7-2 and TRBJ2-7): GAGVSQSPSNKVTEKGKDVELRCDPISGHTALYWYRQSLGQGLEFLIYFQGNSAPDKSGLPSDRFSAERTGGSVSTLTIQRTQQEDSAVYLCASSHGTGAYEQYFGPGTRLTVT.

This clonotype was seen many times. The chain joins TRBV2 to TRBJ1-5; D is ambiguous. V was clipped by 5 bases and J by 9 bases, with 17 bases between them. The CDR3 extends over 14 amino acids. Germline CDR1 SNHLY, CDR2 FYNNEI. CDR3 nucleotide sequence: TGTGCCAGCAGTACGGGAACGCCCGGGTGGCCCCAGCATTTT. This codes for CASSTGTPGWPQHF.

Comment on this clonotype: A single base separates this from a much larger clone, so it may be a read error. The V call is TRBV7-7, the J call TRBJ2-5; D not certain. From germline, CDR1 is SSHAT and CDR2 FNYEAQ (reference sequence). The CDR3 is made up of 13 amino acids. CDR3 protein: CASSHSTRETQYF. DNA of the CDR3: TGTGCTAGCAGTCATAGTACCAGAGAGACCCAGTACTTC. The whole variable domain, filled in from reference TRBV7-7 and TRBJ2-5, reads GAGVSQSPRYKVTKRGQDVTLRCDPISSHATLYWYQQALGQGPEFLTYFNYEAQPDKSGLPSDRFSAERPEGSISTLTIQRTEQRDSAMYRCASSHSTRETQYFGPGTRLLVL.

By sample fraction, this clonotype is medium-sized. V gene TRBV7-2 combines with J gene TRBJ2-7; D is unclear. This CDR3 comprises 14 residues. Germline CDR1 SGHTA, CDR2 FQGNSA. V was pared by 5 bases and J by 5 bases, with 16 bases between. The chain's CDR3 is CASSNLLTINEQYF. In DNA, the CDR3 is TGTGCCAGCAGCAACCTCTTGACAATCAACGAGCAGTACTTC.

The chain is built from TRBV13 and TRBJ2-7, with a tentative D call TRBD1 (5 bases). With 6 bases removed from V and 11 bases from J, the gap between germline ends came to 17 bases. This CDR3 is built from 12 residues. Germline V lookup: CDR1 PRHDT, CDR2 FYEKMQ (reference sequence). The CDR3 coding sequence is TGTGCCAGCAGTGCCAGGGATCATCACGAGTACTTC. Its protein is CASSARDHHEYF.

Comment on this clonotype: The DNA is omitted, as the CDR3 cannot be located on it reliably, and the CDR3 follows TCRdb's listing. The chain couples TRBV19 to TRBJ2-5. Germline loops: CDR1 LNHDA, CDR2 SQIVND (reference sequence). The CDR3 length is 14 residues, termini included. CDR3 sequence reads: CASTSVASQEAQYF.

The CDR3 loop reads CASRGRGQGDGELFF. CDR3 DNA sequence: TGTGCCAGCAGAGGTCGAGGACAGGGTGACGGGGAGCTGTTTTTT. V gene TRBV11-2 combines with J gene TRBJ2-2, with TRBD1 matching over 8 bases. The germline V gene has CDR1 SGHAT and CDR2 FQNNGV. With V trimmed by 6 bases and J by 7 bases, 10 bases remained unmatched. There are 15 residues in the CDR3. Full variable domain (outside the CDR3, taken from reference TRBV11-2 and TRBJ2-2): EAGVAQSPRYKIIEKRQSVAFWCNPISGHATLYWYQQILGQGPKLLIQFQNNGVVDDSQLPKDRFSAERLKGVDSTLKIQPAKLEDSAVYLCASRGRGQGDGELFFGEGSRLTVL.

The chain uses TRBV9 and TRBJ1-3; D ambiguous. CDR3 length equals 11 residues. Germline V CDR1 and CDR2: SGDLS, YYNGEE. The V end lost 2 bases, the J end lost 4 bases, and 1 base lay between the germline ends. The CDR3 loop reads CASSVGNTIYF. The CDR3 coding sequence is TGTGCCAGCAGCGTCGGAAACACCATATATTTT.

This clonotype was seen only once. One junction end does not reproduce the germline sequence, and a read error may be involved. The chain carries TRBV18 and TRBJ2-1, with D perhaps TRBD2 (5 bases). Per germline, CDR1 KGHSH and CDR2 LQKENI. This CDR3 comprises 13 residues. The CDR3, as DNA: TGTGCCAACTCACCTAGGCGGGACAATGAGCAGTTCTTC. Amino acid sequence: CANSPRRDNEQFF.

This clonotype was recorded at least ten times. V usage is TRBV28 and J usage is TRBJ1-2; 8 bases fit TRBD1. There are 14 residues in the CDR3. CDR1 is MDHEN, CDR2 SYDVKM, per germline. V shed 4 bases and J 7 bases; nucleotides not matched to a gene: 8. This CDR3 is CASSSGQEVGGYTF. In nucleotides, the CDR3 is TGTGCCAGCAGTTCGGGACAGGAGGTCGGTGGCTACACCTTC.

This clonotype was seen once. A much larger clone differs by one base, so this may be a read error. Because the CDR3 is missing its conserved closing phenylalanine or tryptophan, this is likely a read error. V is TRBV20-1 and J is TRBJ2-5; TRBD1 aligns across 8 bases. J was trimmed by 1 base and V by 4 bases; bases with no gene match: 8. CDR1 and CDR2 from the germline V gene are DFQATT and SNEGSKA (reference sequence). The CDR3 is made up of 15 amino acids. Here the CDR3 reads CSAKGDQGAQETQYS. The DNA for the CDR3 is TGCAGTGCTAAAGGCGATCAGGGGGCCCAAGAGACCCAGTACTCC.

In regard to this clonotype: Possible read error: a much larger clone is one base away. Written as DNA, the CDR3 is TGTGCCAGCAGTGAAGGCGGAGCGACCTACCAGCAGTACTTC. Translation gives CASSEGGATYQQYF. The chain carries TRBV6-1 and TRBJ2-7; D ambiguous. This CDR3 contains 14 residues. The germline V gene has CDR1 MNHNS and CDR2 SASEGT.

This clonotype was counted many times. In nucleotides, the CDR3 is TGCAGTGCTAGCCACCACAGCCAGGGAAACGAGCAGTACTTC. It is translated as CSASHHSQGNEQYF. The rearrangement joins TRBV20-1 to TRBJ2-7; tentative D call: TRBD1 (5 bases). V was trimmed by 3 bases and J by 5 bases, leaving 17 bases between them. This CDR3 is built from 14 residues. Germline V gene data show CDR1 as DFQATT and CDR2 as SNEGSKA (reference sequence).